The clone carrying this T cell receptor beta chain was found a few times. CDR3 length equals 16 residues. Germline V lookup: CDR1 SGHNT, CDR2 YYREEE (reference sequence). V was shortened by 4 bases and J by 0 bases, with 15 bases between the two germline ends. Primers: 60 Vbeta forward and 13 Jbeta reverse. Measured with immunoSEQ multiplex PCR; TCRdb has only the in-frame clones, and not every one. Here the sample spans fewer than 110,000 clones, 82% being singletons. The sample originates from a study of cytomegalovirus exposure and HLA in healthy donors. The material sequenced was PBMCs. The TCR was taken from a man aged 25 to 45 in good health and CMV-seropositive. The genes are TRBV5-4 and TRBJ2-3; D possibly corresponds to TRBD1 (6 bases). The CDR3, as DNA: TGTGCCAGCAGCGTAACAGGGATTCGGAGCACAGATACGCAGTATTTT. As protein: CASSVTGIRSTDTQYF.